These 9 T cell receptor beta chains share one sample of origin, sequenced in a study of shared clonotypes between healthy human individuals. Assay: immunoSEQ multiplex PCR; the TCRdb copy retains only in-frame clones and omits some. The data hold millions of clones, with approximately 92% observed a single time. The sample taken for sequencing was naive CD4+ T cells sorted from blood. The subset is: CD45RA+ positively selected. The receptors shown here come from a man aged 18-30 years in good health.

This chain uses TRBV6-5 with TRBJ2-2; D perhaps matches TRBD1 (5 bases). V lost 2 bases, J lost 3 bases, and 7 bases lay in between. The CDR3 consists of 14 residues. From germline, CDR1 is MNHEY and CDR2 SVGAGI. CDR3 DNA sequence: TGTGCCAGCAGTTACGGGGCATACACCGGGGAGCTGTTTTTT. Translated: CASSYGAYTGELFF.

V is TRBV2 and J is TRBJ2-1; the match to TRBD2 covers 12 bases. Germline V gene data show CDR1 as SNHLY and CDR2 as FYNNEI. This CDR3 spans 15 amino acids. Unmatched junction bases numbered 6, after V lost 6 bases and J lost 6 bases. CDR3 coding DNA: TGTGCCAGCAGACGCACTAGCGGGAGGAGCAATGAGCAGTTCTTC. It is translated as CASRRTSGRSNEQFF.

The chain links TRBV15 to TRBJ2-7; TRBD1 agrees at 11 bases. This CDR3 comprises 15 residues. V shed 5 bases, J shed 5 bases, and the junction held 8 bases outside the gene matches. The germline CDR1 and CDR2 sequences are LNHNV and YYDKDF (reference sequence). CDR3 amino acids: CATSHNRDRGDEQYF. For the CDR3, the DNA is TGTGCCACCAGCCATAACCGGGACAGGGGGGACGAGCAGTACTTC.

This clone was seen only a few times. As DNA, the CDR3 is TGTGCCACGGGACAGGGGTTGGGGACTGAAGCTTTCTTT. It yields the protein CATGQGLGTEAFF. The V gene is TRBV30, the J gene TRBJ1-1, with TRBD1 matching over 10 bases. The germline CDR1 and CDR2 sequences are GTSNPN and SVGIG (reference sequence). The CDR3 extends over 13 amino acids. V shed 8 bases, J shed 5 bases, and the junction held 8 bases outside the gene matches.

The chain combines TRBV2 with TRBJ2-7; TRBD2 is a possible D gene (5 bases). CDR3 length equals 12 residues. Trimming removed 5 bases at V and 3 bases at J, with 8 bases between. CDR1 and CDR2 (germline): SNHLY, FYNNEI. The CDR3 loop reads CASSYRDYEQYF. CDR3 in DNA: TGTGCCAGCAGTTACCGGGACTACGAGCAGTACTTC.

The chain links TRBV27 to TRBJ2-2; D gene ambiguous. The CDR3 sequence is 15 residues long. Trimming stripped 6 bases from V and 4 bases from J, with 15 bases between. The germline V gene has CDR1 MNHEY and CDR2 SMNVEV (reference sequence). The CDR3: CASRGWAGITGELFF. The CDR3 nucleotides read TGTGCCAGCAGAGGGTGGGCAGGAATCACCGGGGAGCTGTTTTTT.

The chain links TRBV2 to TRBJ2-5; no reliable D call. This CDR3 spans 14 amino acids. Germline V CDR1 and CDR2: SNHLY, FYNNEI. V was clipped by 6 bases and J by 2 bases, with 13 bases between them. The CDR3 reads CASSPGTEQETQYF. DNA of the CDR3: TGTGCCAGCAGCCCCGGAACAGAGCAAGAGACCCAGTACTTC.

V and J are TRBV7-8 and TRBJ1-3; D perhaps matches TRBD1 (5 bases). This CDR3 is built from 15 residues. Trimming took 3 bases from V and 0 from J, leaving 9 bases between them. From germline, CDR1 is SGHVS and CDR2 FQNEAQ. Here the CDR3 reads CASSLTDRSGNTIYF. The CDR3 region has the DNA TGTGCCAGCAGCTTGACAGATCGCTCTGGAAACACCATATATTTT.

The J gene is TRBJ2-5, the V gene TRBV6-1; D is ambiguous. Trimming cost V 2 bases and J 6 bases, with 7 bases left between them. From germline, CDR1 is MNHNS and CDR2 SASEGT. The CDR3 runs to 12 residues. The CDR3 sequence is CASSEMLQTQYF. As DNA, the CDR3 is TGTGCCAGCAGTGAAATGCTACAGACCCAGTACTTC.